A selection of T cell receptor beta chains follows, all from one sample in a study of OX40 agonist ivuxolimab in advanced cancers. Here immunoSEQ multiplex PCR was the method, and the copy in TCRdb shows in-frame clones only, minus some. The sample holds around 64,000 clones, 75% to 90% seen once. Here the sequenced sample was CD4+ or CD8+ T cells sorted from blood, taken in a trial of the OX40 agonist ivuxolimab. The receptor set was obtained from an adult with an advanced solid tumor such as melanoma, head and neck, liver or kidney cancer. Each CDR3 is given with its conserved first and last residue. D genes are given only for firm matches. A clone size is listed for some rows: how often the clone was seen (once, few, many), or a class if it is expanded.

CDR3 | DNA | J | D | size | V
CASSVDSMNTEAFF | TGTGCCAGCAGTGTTGATTCGATGAACACTGAAGCTTTCTTT | TRBJ1-1 | . | . | TRBV6-9
CASSLEGVLTPGELFF | TGTGCCAGCAGCTTAGAGGGGGTTTTGACACCGGGTGAGCTGTTTTTT | TRBJ2-2 | . | . | TRBV7-9
CASSEGADTDTQYF | TGTGCCAGCAGTGAGGGGGCCGACACAGATACGCAGTATTTT | TRBJ2-3 | TRBD1 | . | TRBV11-3
CASEGQSGEQYF | TGTGCCAGCGAGGGACAGTCCGGAGAGCAGTACTTC | TRBJ2-7 | TRBD1 | . | TRBV2
CASSSRWEKLFF | TGTGCCAGTAGTTCGAGATGGGAAAAACTGTTTTTT | TRBJ1-4 | . | . | TRBV19
CASSLGGGGANQPQHF | TGTGCCAGCAGCTTGGGGGGTGGGGGCGCGAATCAGCCCCAGCATTTT | TRBJ1-5 | . | . | TRBV5-4
CASRPGPPAALHF | TGTGCCAGTAGACCCGGGCCCCCCGCGGCCCTCCACTTT | TRBJ1-6 | . | . | TRBV19
CAWSFGRDGNTIYF | TGTGCCTGGAGTTTTGGCAGGGATGGAAACACCATATATTTT | TRBJ1-3 | . | . | TRBV30
CATKGTSNEKLFF | TGTGCCACTAAGGGGACGAGTAATGAAAAACTGTTTTTT | TRBJ1-4 | . | once | TRBV19
CAWSVKRPDNIQYF | TGTGCCTGGAGTGTAAAGCGGCCGGATAACATTCAGTACTTC | TRBJ2-4 | . | . | TRBV30
CASSAGNTEAFF | TGTGCCAGCAGTGCGGGGAACACTGAAGCTTTCTTT | TRBJ1-1 | . | . | TRBV25-1
CAWSLQLKTQYF | TGTGCCTGGAGCCTGCAACTAAAGACCCAGTACTTC | TRBJ2-5 | . | . | TRBV30
CASSYQGFNYGYTF | TGTGCCAGCAGCTATCAGGGTTTCAACTATGGCTACACCTTC | TRBJ1-2 | . | . | TRBV2
CASSPGTGHGYTF | TGTGCCAGCAGCCCTGGGACAGGGCATGGCTACACCTTC | TRBJ1-2 | TRBD1 | . | TRBV5-6
CAWSPMNTEAFF | TGTGCCTGGAGTCCAATGAACACTGAAGCTTTCTTT | TRBJ1-1 | . | . | TRBV30
CASSYPPPAGEAFF | TGTGCCAGCAGTTATCCTCCCCCCGCCGGTGAAGCTTTCTTT | TRBJ1-1 | . | once | TRBV6-6
CASSLFGPKNTEAFF | TGTGCCAGCAGTTTATTTGGGCCGAAGAACACTGAAGCTTTCTTT | TRBJ1-1 | . | . | TRBV27
CSVRGAGGYTF | TGCAGCGTGAGGGGGGCCGGTGGCTACACCTTC | TRBJ1-2 | . | . | TRBV29-1
CAWSVEGTEAFF | TGTGCCTGGAGTGTAGAAGGGACTGAAGCTTTCTTT | TRBJ1-1 | . | . | TRBV30
CASGLMPGTGGNGYTF | TGTGCCAGTGGGCTAATGCCCGGGACAGGGGGGAATGGCTACACCTTC | TRBJ1-2 | TRBD1 | . | TRBV2
CASSFLGTGSSYEQYF | TGCGCCAGCAGCTTTCTCGGGACAGGCAGCTCCTACGAGCAGTACTTC | TRBJ2-7 | TRBD1 | . | TRBV5-1
CASSLNRVRQTQYF | TGTGCCAGCAGCTTAAACAGGGTGAGGCAGACCCAGTACTTC | TRBJ2-5 | . | . | TRBV5-6
CASSPRTLAEGGYTF | TGTGCCAGCAGCCCTCGAACCCTCGCAGAGGGAGGCTACACCTTC | TRBJ1-2 | . | few | TRBV27
CASSVVAGGRMSTDTQYF | TGTGCCAGCAGCGTAGTAGCGGGGGGGAGGATGAGCACAGATACGCAGTATTTT | TRBJ2-3 | TRBD2 | once | TRBV9
CASGLDGGGIPGNTIYF | TGTGCTAGTGGTTTGGATGGGGGGGGGATCCCTGGAAACACCATATATTTT | TRBJ1-3 | . | . | TRBV12-5
CASSLEAHLTAFF | TGCGCCAGCAGCTTGGAGGCCCACCTGACAGCTTTCTTT | TRBJ1-1 | . | once | TRBV5-1
CASNQLDRFFDNQPQHF | TGTGCCAGTAACCAACTGGACAGATTCTTTGACAATCAGCCCCAGCATTTT | TRBJ1-5 | . | . | TRBV19
CAWAATGSSTDTQYF | TGTGCCTGGGCAGCAACGGGGTCCAGCACAGATACGCAGTATTTT | TRBJ2-3 | . | . | TRBV30
CASSLRRVLATNEKLFF | TGTGCCAGCAGCCTGCGCAGGGTACTTGCAACTAATGAAAAACTGTTTTTT | TRBJ1-4 | . | . | TRBV5-6
CASSLGARNTGELFF | TGCGCCAGCAGCTTGGGGGCCAGGAACACCGGGGAGCTGTTTTTT | TRBJ2-2 | . | . | TRBV5-1
CASSARQGATYYGYTF | TGTGCCAGCAGTGCCCGACAGGGGGCGACTTATTATGGCTACACCTTC | TRBJ1-2 | TRBD1 | . | TRBV6-1
CASSSGPRQYF | TGTGCCAGCAGCTCGGGCCCGAGGCAGTATTTT | TRBJ2-3 | . | . | TRBV7-2
CASTRGSNTGELFF | TGTGCCAGCACCCGAGGTTCGAACACCGGGGAGCTGTTTTTT | TRBJ2-2 | . | . | TRBV25-1
CASSLVGQSYEQYF | TGCGCCAGCAGCTTGGTAGGACAGTCCTACGAGCAGTACTTC | TRBJ2-7 | . | once | TRBV5-1
CASILRHGQDQPQHF | TGTGCCAGCATCCTGCGCCATGGACAGGATCAGCCCCAGCATTTT | TRBJ1-5 | TRBD1 | . | TRBV6-1
CSVAPGQSTDTQYF | TGCAGCGTCGCGCCGGGACAGAGCACAGATACGCAGTATTTT | TRBJ2-3 | TRBD1 | . | TRBV29-1
CASSPELRGPYTEAFF | TGTGCCAGCTCACCAGAATTAAGGGGGCCGTACACTGAAGCTTTCTTT | TRBJ1-1 | TRBD1 | . | TRBV18
CASSAKGVGEKLFF | TGTGCCAGCAGTGCGAAGGGTGTAGGTGAAAAACTGTTTTTT | TRBJ1-4 | . | . | TRBV2
CASSLRGSGQYPTEQFF | TGTGCCAGCAGCTTAAGGGGCTCGGGACAGTACCCAACAGAGCAGTTCTTC | TRBJ2-1 | TRBD1 | . | TRBV11-3
CASSTRTANYGYTF | TGTGCCAGTAGTACCAGGACGGCTAACTATGGCTACACCTTC | TRBJ1-2 | . | . | TRBV19
CASRVTGTANTEAFF | TGTGCCAGCAGAGTTACCGGGACAGCGAACACTGAAGCTTTCTTT | TRBJ1-1 | TRBD1 | . | TRBV6-5
CASSPQGENYGYTF | TGTGCCAGCTCACCTCAGGGGGAGAACTATGGCTACACCTTC | TRBJ1-2 | TRBD1 | . | TRBV18
CASSRETQYF | TGTGCCAGCAGCCGAGAGACCCAGTACTTC | TRBJ2-5 | . | . | TRBV7-8
CASSSVWAGGRDEQFF | TGTGCCAGCAGCAGCGTTTGGGCGGGGGGGCGAGATGAGCAGTTCTTC | TRBJ2-1 | TRBD2 | . | TRBV14
CASSQGTGQMNIQYF | TGTGCCAGCAGCCAAGGTACGGGACAGATGAACATTCAGTACTTC | TRBJ2-4 | TRBD1 | . | TRBV4-2
CASSIRARGQETQYF | TGTGCCAGTAGTATAAGGGCTAGAGGACAAGAGACCCAGTACTTC | TRBJ2-5 | . | . | TRBV19
CASSLDGGTGELFF | TGTGCCAGCAGCTTAGATGGGGGGACCGGGGAGCTGTTTTTT | TRBJ2-2 | . | . | TRBV11-2
CASSYLHEQYF | TGTGCCAGCAGTTACCTCCACGAGCAGTACTTC | TRBJ2-7 | . | few | TRBV6-1
CASSYSLYTGELFF | TGTGCCAGCAGTTACTCCTTATACACCGGGGAGCTGTTTTTT | TRBJ2-2 | . | few | TRBV6-5